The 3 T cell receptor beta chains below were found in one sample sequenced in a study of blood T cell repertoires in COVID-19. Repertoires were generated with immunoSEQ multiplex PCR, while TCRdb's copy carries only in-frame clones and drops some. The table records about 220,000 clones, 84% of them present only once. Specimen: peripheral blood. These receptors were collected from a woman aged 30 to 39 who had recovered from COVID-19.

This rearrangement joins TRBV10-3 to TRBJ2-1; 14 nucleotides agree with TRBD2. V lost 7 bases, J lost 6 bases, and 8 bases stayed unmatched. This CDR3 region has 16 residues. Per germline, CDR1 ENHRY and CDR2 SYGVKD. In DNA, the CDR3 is TGTGCCATCAATGGGGGACTAGCGGGAGATAGCAATGAGCAGTTCTTC. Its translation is CAINGGLAGDSNEQFF.

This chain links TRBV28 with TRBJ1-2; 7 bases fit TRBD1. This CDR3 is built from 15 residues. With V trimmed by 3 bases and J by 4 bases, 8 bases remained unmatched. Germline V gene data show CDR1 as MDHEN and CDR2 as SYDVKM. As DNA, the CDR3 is TGTGCCAGCAGTTTGGGCGCGACAGGGACCTATGGCTACACCTTC. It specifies CASSLGATGTYGYTF.

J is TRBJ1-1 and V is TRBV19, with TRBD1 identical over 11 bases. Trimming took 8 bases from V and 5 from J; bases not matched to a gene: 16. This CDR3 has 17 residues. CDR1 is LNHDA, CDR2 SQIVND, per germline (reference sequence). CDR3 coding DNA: TGTGCCAGTCTCCCCGGGTGGGGACAGGGGGGAGGAACTGAAGCTTTCTTT. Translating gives CASLPGWGQGGGTEAFF.